The 2 T cell receptor beta chains below were found in one sample sequenced in a study of cytomegalovirus exposure and HLA in healthy donors. Amplification used 60 Vbeta primers and 13 Jbeta primers. Some clones are missing from TCRdb's copy, which holds only in-frame ones; the method was immunoSEQ multiplex PCR. Of 130,000 to 150,000 clones listed, approximately 82% were seen once; the top ten hold under 10%. Source material: PBMCs. The receptors come from a woman aged 55-70 years in good health and CMV-seropositive.

CDR3 loop: CASSPLMSRDTQYF. The CDR3 DNA reads TGTGCCAGCAGCCCCTTAATGAGTAGAGATACGCAGTATTTT. The chain combines TRBV5-4 with TRBJ2-3; D not resolved. This CDR3 spans 14 amino acids. Germline CDR1 SGHNT, CDR2 YYREEE (reference sequence). The V and J ends lost 4 bases and 5 bases respectively, with 14 bases between them.

This clone is a singleton in its sample. The chain has TRBV29-1 and TRBJ2-3; 8 bases align to TRBD1. The germline V gene has CDR1 SQVTM and CDR2 ANQGSEA. The CDR3 extends over 13 amino acids. The trim removed 4 bases at V and 5 bases at J, leaving 5 bases unmatched. The CDR3 region has the DNA TGCAGCGTTGGGGGGACAGGTGGAGATACGCAGTATTTT. Its protein is CSVGGTGGDTQYF.